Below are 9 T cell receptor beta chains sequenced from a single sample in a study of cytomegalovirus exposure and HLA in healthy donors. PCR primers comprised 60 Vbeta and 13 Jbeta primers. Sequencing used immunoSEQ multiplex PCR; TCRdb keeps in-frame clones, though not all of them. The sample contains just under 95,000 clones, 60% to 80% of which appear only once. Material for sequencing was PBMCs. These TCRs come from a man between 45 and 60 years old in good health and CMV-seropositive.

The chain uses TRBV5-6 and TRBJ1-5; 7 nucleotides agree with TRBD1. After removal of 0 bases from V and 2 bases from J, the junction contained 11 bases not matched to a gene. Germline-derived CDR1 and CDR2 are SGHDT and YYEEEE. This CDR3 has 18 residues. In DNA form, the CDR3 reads TGTGCCAGCAGCTTGGCTCCTGCAGGGGGAACGGGCAATCAGCCCCAGCATTTT. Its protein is CASSLAPAGGTGNQPQHF.

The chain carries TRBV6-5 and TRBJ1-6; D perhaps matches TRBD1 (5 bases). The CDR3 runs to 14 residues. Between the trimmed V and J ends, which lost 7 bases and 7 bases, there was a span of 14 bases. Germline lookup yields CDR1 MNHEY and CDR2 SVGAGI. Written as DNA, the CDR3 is TGTGCCAGCACCCAGGGAACAGTAAATTCACCCCTCCACTTT. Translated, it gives CASTQGTVNSPLHF.

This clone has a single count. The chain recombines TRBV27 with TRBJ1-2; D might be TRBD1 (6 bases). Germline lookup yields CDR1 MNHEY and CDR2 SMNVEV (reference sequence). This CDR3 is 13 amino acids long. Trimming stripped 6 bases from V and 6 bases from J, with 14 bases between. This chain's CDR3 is CASRAQGSNGYTF. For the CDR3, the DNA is TGTGCCAGCAGGGCACAGGGCTCAAATGGCTACACCTTC.

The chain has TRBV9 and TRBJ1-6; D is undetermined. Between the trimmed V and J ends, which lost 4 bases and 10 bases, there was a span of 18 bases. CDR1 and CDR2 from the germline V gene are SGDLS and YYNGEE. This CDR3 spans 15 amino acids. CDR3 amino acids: CASSSGGRYESPLHF. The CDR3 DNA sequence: TGTGCCAGCAGCTCCGGTGGTCGGTACGAATCACCCCTCCACTTT.

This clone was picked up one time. CDR3 residues: CASSVAGQNTEAFF. The CDR3 coding sequence is TGTGCCAGCAGCGTAGCGGGACAGAACACTGAAGCTTTCTTT. The V call is TRBV9, the J call TRBJ1-1; a possible D gene is TRBD1 (6 bases). CDR1 and CDR2 (germline): SGDLS, YYNGEE. Trimming took 0 bases from V and 1 from J, leaving 7 bases between them. This CDR3 is 14 amino acids long.

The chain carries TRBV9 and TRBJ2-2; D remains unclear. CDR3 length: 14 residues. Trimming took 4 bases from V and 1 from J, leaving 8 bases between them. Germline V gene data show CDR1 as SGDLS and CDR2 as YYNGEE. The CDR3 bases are TGTGCCAGCAGCCGGAACAGGAACACCGGGGAGCTGTTTTTT. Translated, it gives CASSRNRNTGELFF. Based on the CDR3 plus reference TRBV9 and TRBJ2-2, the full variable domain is DSGVTQTPKHLITATGQRVTLRCSPRSGDLSVYWYQQSLDQGLQFLIQYYNGEERAKGNILERFSAQQFPDLHSELNLSSLELGDSALYFCASSRNRNTGELFFGEGSRLTVL.

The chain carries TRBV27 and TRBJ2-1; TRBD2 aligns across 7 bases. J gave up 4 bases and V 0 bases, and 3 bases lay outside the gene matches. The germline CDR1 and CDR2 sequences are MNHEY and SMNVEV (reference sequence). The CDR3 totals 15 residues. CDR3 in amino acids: CASSLSGGSYNEQFF. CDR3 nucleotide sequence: TGTGCCAGCAGTTTATCGGGGGGGAGTTACAATGAGCAGTTCTTC.

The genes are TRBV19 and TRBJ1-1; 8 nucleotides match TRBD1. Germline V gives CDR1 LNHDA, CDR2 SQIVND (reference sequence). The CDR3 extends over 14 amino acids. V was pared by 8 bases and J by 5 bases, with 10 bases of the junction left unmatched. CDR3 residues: CASQTGQDHTEAFF. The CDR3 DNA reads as TGTGCCAGTCAAACGGGACAGGATCATACTGAAGCTTTCTTT.

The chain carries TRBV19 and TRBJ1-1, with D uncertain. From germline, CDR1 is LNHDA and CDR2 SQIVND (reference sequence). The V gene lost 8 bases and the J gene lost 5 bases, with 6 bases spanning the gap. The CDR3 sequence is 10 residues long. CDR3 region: CASGVTEAFF. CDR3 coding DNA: TGTGCCAGTGGAGTAACTGAAGCTTTCTTT.